Presented here are 31 T cell receptor beta chains from one specimen sequenced in a study of cytomegalovirus exposure and HLA in healthy donors. Use of 60 Vbeta and 13 Jbeta primers characterized the PCR. Sequencing was performed with immunoSEQ multiplex PCR; in TCRdb, only in-frame clones are kept and a portion is missing. The table has about 200,000 clones, approximately 70% seen once; the top ten hold 2.6%. Sequenced input: PBMCs. These receptors all stem from a man in his forties in good health and CMV-seropositive.

This chain links TRBV5-5 with TRBJ1-2; D uncertain. Germline values: CDR1 SGHKS, CDR2 YYEKEE (reference sequence). This CDR3 is built from 13 residues. V gave up 0 bases and J gave up 4 bases, with 7 bases separating them. The CDR3 bases are TGTGCCAGCAGCTTGGGCGGCAGCTATGGCTACACCTTC. It yields the protein CASSLGGSYGYTF. Together with reference TRBV5-5 and TRBJ1-2, the CDR3 gives the full variable domain: DAGVTQSPTHLIKTRGQQVTLRCSPISGHKSVSWYQQVLGQGPQFIFQYYEKEERGRGNFPDRFSARQFPNYSSELNVNALLLGDSALYLCASSLGGSYGYTFGSGTRLTVV.

This clone has just one count. This chain links TRBV19 with TRBJ1-2; D is unclear. The V and J ends lost 5 bases and 5 bases respectively, with 15 bases between them. From germline, CDR1 is LNHDA and CDR2 SQIVND (reference sequence). The CDR3 totals 14 residues. The CDR3 DNA is TGTGCCAGTAGTCCCCGAGGACTGCTTTATGGCTACACCTTC. Amino acids: CASSPRGLLYGYTF.

V is TRBV6-5 and J is TRBJ1-1, with D tentatively TRBD1 (5 bases). V lost 6 bases and J 8 bases, leaving 13 bases between the germline ends. This CDR3 spans 12 amino acids. Germline-derived CDR1 and CDR2 are MNHEY and SVGAGI. As DNA, the CDR3 is TGTGCCAGCAGCACAGGCGGGGCCGAAGCTTTCTTT. This sequence encodes CASSTGGAEAFF.

The gene calls are TRBV27 and TRBJ2-5, with D maybe TRBD1 (6 bases). V lost 4 bases and J lost 5, with 20 bases in between. Germline V lookup: CDR1 MNHEY, CDR2 SMNVEV (reference sequence). The CDR3 consists of 16 residues. The CDR3 is CASSSQAGARMETQYF. CDR3 in DNA: TGTGCCAGCAGTTCTCAAGCAGGGGCCAGGATGGAGACCCAGTACTTC.

This sequence joins TRBV10-3 and TRBJ2-3; 10 bases are shared with TRBD2. Germline V gene data show CDR1 as ENHRY and CDR2 as SYGVKD. V was pared by 11 bases and J by 1 base, with 6 bases of the junction left unmatched. The CDR3 is 14 amino acids. The CDR3 is CASTGTSGTDTQYF. The CDR3 bases are TGTGCCTCAACCGGGACTAGCGGCACAGATACGCAGTATTTT.

This clone has at least ten counts. A junction end diverges from the germline sequence, so it may reflect a read error. V is TRBV5-1 and J is TRBJ1-1; tentatively, D is TRBD1 (5 bases). Germline CDR1 reads SGHRS; CDR2 reads YFSETQ. The length of the CDR3 is 15 residues. The CDR3 region has the DNA TGCGCCAGCACCTTGGACCCGGGGGTGAACACTGAAGCTTTCTTT. Translated, it gives CASTLDPGVNTEAFF.

This chain connects TRBV19 to TRBJ1-5; 7 bases match TRBD1. Germline trimming cut 6 bases from V and 3 bases from J; bases unmatched to any gene: 5. CDR1 and CDR2 from the germline V gene are LNHDA and SQIVND (reference sequence). The CDR3 runs 14 residues. CDR3 bases: TGTGCCAGTAGCCCGACAGGGAACAATCAGCCCCAGCATTTT. It specifies CASSPTGNNQPQHF. Drawing the rest from reference TRBV19 and TRBJ1-5, the complete variable domain is DGGITQSPKYLFRKEGQNVTLSCEQNLNHDAMYWYRQDPGQGLRLIYYSQIVNDFQKGDIAEGYSVSREKKESFPLTVTSAQKNPTAFYLCASSPTGNNQPQHFGDGTRLSIL.

The rearrangement uses TRBV10-3 and TRBJ2-3; the match to TRBD2 covers 9 bases. The CDR3 loop spans 16 amino acids. With V trimmed by 2 bases and J by 1 base, 4 bases remained unmatched. Germline CDR1 and CDR2: ENHRY and SYGVKD. CDR3 sequence reads: CAISEAGLARTDTQYF. For the CDR3, the DNA is TGTGCCATCAGTGAGGCGGGACTAGCCCGCACAGATACGCAGTATTTT.

This rearrangement joins TRBV19 to TRBJ1-1, with no clear D. The V gene's germline CDR1 is LNHDA and CDR2 SQIVND (reference sequence). This CDR3 is built from 12 residues. The germline V and J ends were trimmed by 6 bases and 4 bases, with 9 bases remaining between them. CDR3 sequence (DNA): TGTGCCAGTAGATCGGAGTCCACTGAAGCTTTCTTT. It encodes CASRSESTEAFF.

The gene calls are TRBV5-1 and TRBJ2-3; D is perhaps TRBD1 (6 bases). Trimming shortened V by 4 bases and J by 0 bases, and 12 bases separated the two germline ends. Germline loops: CDR1 SGHRS, CDR2 YFSETQ. This CDR3 has 15 amino acids. CDR3 nucleotide sequence: TGCGCCAGCAGCCAGGACAGTACTAGCACAGATACGCAGTATTTT. This gives the protein CASSQDSTSTDTQYF.

The rearrangement uses TRBV6-4 and TRBJ1-2; 9 bases align to TRBD1. Per germline, CDR1 MRHNA and CDR2 SNTAGT. CDR3 size: 13 residues. V trimming: 2 bases; J trimming: 13 bases; junction bases outside the gene matches: 8. The CDR3 DNA follows: TGTGCCAGCAGTGACCAACAGGGGGCCGTACGCACCTTC. This encodes CASSDQQGAVRTF.

The chain has TRBV7-8 and TRBJ1-1; D perhaps matches TRBD1 (6 bases). CDR1 is SGHVS, CDR2 FQNEAQ, per germline. This CDR3 comprises 14 residues. V was trimmed by 1 base and J by 7 bases, leaving 13 bases between them. CDR3: CASSLVSGAHEAFF. In DNA, the CDR3 is TGTGCCAGCAGCTTAGTTTCAGGGGCTCATGAAGCTTTCTTT.

V gene TRBV11-2 combines with J gene TRBJ2-6; a weak D match, TRBD2 (5 bases). From germline, CDR1 is SGHAT and CDR2 FQNNGV. CDR3 length equals 12 residues. CDR3 bases: TGTGGGGAGAGCTCTGGGGCCAACGTCCTGACTTTC. Residues: CGESSGANVLTF.

The chain is built from TRBV25-1 and TRBJ2-5; 8 nucleotides align to TRBD2. This CDR3 has 16 residues. Germline trimming cut 2 bases from V and 4 bases from J; bases unmatched to any gene: 9. The germline V gene encodes CDR1 MGHDK and CDR2 SYGVNS. As DNA, the CDR3 is TGTGCCAGCAGTGAAGGGGTCGGGGGGGTAGGAGAGACCCAGTACTTC. Translating it yields CASSEGVGGVGETQYF.

CDR3 residues: CASSLGQGASGELFF. The CDR3 nucleotides are TGTGCCAGTAGTTTAGGACAGGGGGCCAGCGGGGAGCTGTTTTTT. The chain carries TRBV19 and TRBJ2-2; 11 nucleotides align to TRBD1. V shed 5 bases, J shed 7 bases, and the junction held 6 bases outside the gene matches. The CDR3 runs to 15 residues. CDR1 is LNHDA and CDR2 is SQIVND in the germline V gene (reference sequence).

The genes are TRBV7-2 and TRBJ1-1; D gene uncertain. There are 13 residues in the CDR3. Germline CDR1 and CDR2: SGHTA and FQGNSA. V was trimmed by 1 base and J by 1 base, leaving 4 bases between them. The DNA of the CDR3 is TGTGCCAGCAGCTTAGTAAAGAACACTGAAGCTTTCTTT. Translated, it gives CASSLVKNTEAFF.

CDR3 in amino acids: CASSPDNSANYGYTF. The CDR3 DNA is TGCGCCAGCAGCCCTGACAATTCAGCTAACTATGGCTACACCTTC. This sequence joins TRBV5-1 and TRBJ1-2; D unresolved. Germline CDR1 SGHRS, CDR2 YFSETQ. The CDR3 is made up of 15 amino acids. The ends were cut back, 4 bases at V and 0 bases at J, with 13 bases in the middle.

V is TRBV13 and J is TRBJ1-6, with a weak D call TRBD1 (6 bases). Germline-derived CDR1 and CDR2 are PRHDT and FYEKMQ (reference sequence). CDR3 length: 13 amino acids. Trimming took off 4 bases at V and 10 bases at J, with 11 bases between the two ends. CDR3 nucleotides: TGTGCCAGCAGCTCGCAGGGGAAATCACCCCTCCACTTT. Protein: CASSSQGKSPLHF.

Only a few counts were recorded for this clone. This sequence joins TRBV5-1 and TRBJ1-5, with 8 nucleotides matching TRBD1. The CDR3 runs to 23 residues. Germline V gene lookup returns CDR1 SGHRS and CDR2 YFSETQ. J lost 0 bases, V lost 0 bases, and 23 bases had no gene match. The CDR3 protein is CASSLASPRATDREGGSNQPQHF. The CDR3 DNA follows: TGCGCCAGCAGCTTGGCGTCTCCTAGGGCGACGGACAGGGAGGGCGGTAGCAATCAGCCCCAGCATTTT.

This clone was seen more than once but under ten times. The chain combines TRBV9 with TRBJ2-2, with 11 bases that match TRBD1. V lost 4 bases, J lost 6 bases, and 8 bases stayed unmatched. The CDR3 contains 16 residues. Per the germline V gene, CDR1 is SGDLS and CDR2 is YYNGEE. This CDR3 reads CASSRGQGVFAGELFF. The CDR3 nucleotides read TGTGCCAGCAGCCGGGGACAGGGGGTGTTCGCCGGGGAGCTGTTTTTT.

V is TRBV7-6 and J is TRBJ1-4, with 7 bases identical to TRBD1. Looked up from germline, CDR1 is SGHVS and CDR2 is FNYEAQ. This CDR3 region has 16 residues. Germline trimming cut 5 bases from V and 3 bases from J; bases unmatched to any gene: 9. CDR3: CASSAATGWANEKLFF. CDR3 nucleotide sequence: TGTGCCAGCAGCGCGGCGACAGGGTGGGCTAATGAAAAACTGTTTTTT.

V is TRBV5-1 and J is TRBJ1-1; 7 bases are shared with TRBD1. Per germline, CDR1 SGHRS and CDR2 YFSETQ. Losses at the gene ends were 2 bases for V and 6 bases for J; bases not matched to a gene: 10. The CDR3 is 15 amino acids. CDR3 in DNA: TGCGCCAGCAGCTTACAGACAGGGTTGATACCTGAAGCTTTCTTT. Translation gives CASSLQTGLIPEAFF.

The chain joins TRBV27 to TRBJ1-1; a possible D gene is TRBD1 (6 bases). The CDR3 totals 13 residues. The V gene lost 6 bases and the J gene lost 4 bases, with 12 bases spanning the gap. Germline V gene sequence: CDR1 MNHEY, CDR2 SMNVEV (reference sequence). In nucleotides, the CDR3 is TGTGCCAGCAGGGGGACAAGCAGCACTGAAGCTTTCTTT. It specifies CASRGTSSTEAFF.

This clone came up a few times. The chain couples TRBV7-6 to TRBJ1-2; D gene ambiguous. The CDR3 totals 13 residues. Between the trimmed V and J ends, which lost 5 bases and 7 bases, there was a span of 14 bases. Germline V lookup: CDR1 SGHVS, CDR2 FNYEAQ. The CDR3 nucleotides are TGTGCCAGCAGCAACGGGGTTGTTCCTGGCTACACCTTC. It translates to CASSNGVVPGYTF.

The chain employs TRBV7-9 and TRBJ2-7, with 8 bases that match TRBD1. Germline values: CDR1 SEHNR, CDR2 FQNEAQ (reference sequence). The CDR3 sequence is 14 residues long. V lost 5 bases, J lost 5 bases, and 8 bases stayed unmatched. The CDR3 protein is CASSHRDRPNEQYF. CDR3 DNA: TGTGCCAGCAGCCACCGGGACAGGCCCAACGAGCAGTACTTC.

The J gene is TRBJ2-7, the V gene TRBV18, with D maybe TRBD1 (6 bases). This CDR3 is 15 amino acids long. Trimming removed 3 bases at V and 5 bases at J, with 17 bases between. Germline CDR1 KGHSH, CDR2 LQKENI. The CDR3 region is CASSPGQGSFHEQYF. The CDR3 coding sequence is TGTGCCAGCTCACCTGGCCAGGGGAGCTTCCACGAGCAGTACTTC.

The V and J genes are TRBV5-4 and TRBJ1-5; TRBD1 is a possible D gene (6 bases). The CDR3 contains 12 residues. Per germline, CDR1 SGHNT and CDR2 YYREEE (reference sequence). The ends were cut back, 3 bases at V and 9 bases at J, with 10 bases in the middle. Here the CDR3 DNA reads TGTGCCAGCAGCTGGACAGTTCGGCCCCAGCATTTT. It encodes CASSWTVRPQHF.

In the case of this clone: The junction does not match germline at one end; this may be a read error. CDR3 bases: TGTGCCAGCAGCACCACCGGGACTAGCACGGATACGCAGTATTTT. It specifies CASSTTGTSTDTQYF. The chain joins TRBV13 to TRBJ2-3; 9 positions match TRBD2. The CDR3 has 15 residues. Germline assignment: CDR1 PRHDT and CDR2 FYEKMQ (reference sequence).

Only a few counts were recorded for this clone. V gene TRBV19 combines with J gene TRBJ2-1; 7 bases are a match to TRBD2. J gave up 0 bases and V 11 bases, and 4 bases lay outside the gene matches. Per the germline V gene, CDR1 is LNHDA and CDR2 is SQIVND (reference sequence). This CDR3 region has 13 residues. The CDR3 DNA sequence: TGTGCCGCCGGGGGGAGCTCCTACAATGAGCAGTTCTTC. Its protein product is CAAGGSSYNEQFF.

The CDR3 DNA is TGTGCCAGCAGTCAGGGTAAGAAGTACACCTTC. Residues: CASSQGKKYTF. The gene calls are TRBV6-5 and TRBJ1-2, with D possibly being TRBD1 (5 bases). From germline, CDR1 is MNHEY and CDR2 SVGAGI. Trimming cost V 5 bases and J 11 bases, with 12 bases left between them. This CDR3 is built from 11 residues.

V usage is TRBV25-1 and J usage is TRBJ1-4; 8 bases are a match to TRBD1. V lost 0 bases to trimming and J lost 6 bases; unmatched junction nucleotides: 3. Germline V gene sequence: CDR1 MGHDK, CDR2 SYGVNS. There are 15 residues in the CDR3. CDR3 DNA: TGTGCCAGCAGTGAATATGCACAGGGGGATGAAAAACTGTTTTTT. This codes for CASSEYAQGDEKLFF. Full variable domain (remainder filled in from reference TRBV25-1 and TRBJ1-4): EADIYQTPRYLVIGTGKKITLECSQTMGHDKMYWYQQDPGMELHLIHYSYGVNSTEKGDLSSESTVSRIRTEHFPLTLESARPSHTSQYLCASSEYAQGDEKLFFGSGTQLSVL.